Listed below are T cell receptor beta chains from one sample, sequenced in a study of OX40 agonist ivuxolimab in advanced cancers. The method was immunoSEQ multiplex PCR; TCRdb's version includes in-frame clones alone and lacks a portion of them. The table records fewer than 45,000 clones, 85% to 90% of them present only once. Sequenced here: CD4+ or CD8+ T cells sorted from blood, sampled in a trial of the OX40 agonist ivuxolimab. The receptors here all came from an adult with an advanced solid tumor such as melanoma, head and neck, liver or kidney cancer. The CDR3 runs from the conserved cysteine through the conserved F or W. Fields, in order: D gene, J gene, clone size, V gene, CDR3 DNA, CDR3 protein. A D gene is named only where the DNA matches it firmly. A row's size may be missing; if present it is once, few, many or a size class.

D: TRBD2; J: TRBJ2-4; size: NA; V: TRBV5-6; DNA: TGTGCCAGCAGCTTCCAGGGAGGGAGGAACATTCAGTACTTC; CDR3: CASSFQGGRNIQYF
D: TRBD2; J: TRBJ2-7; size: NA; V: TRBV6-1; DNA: TGTGCCAGCAGCGGACTAGGTCGAAACGAGCAGTACTTC; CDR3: CASSGLGRNEQYF
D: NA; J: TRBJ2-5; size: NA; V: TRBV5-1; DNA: TGCGCCAGCAGCCGTGGGGGGCAAGAGACCCAGTACTTC; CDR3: CASSRGGQETQYF
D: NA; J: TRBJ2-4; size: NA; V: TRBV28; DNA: TGTGCGACCCGGGACCCAAGAAAAAACATTCAGTACTTC; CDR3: CATRDPRKNIQYF
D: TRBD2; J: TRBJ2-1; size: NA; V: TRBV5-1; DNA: TGCGCCAATTGCCCGGGACTAGCGATGAGTTCCTACAATGAGCAGTTCTTC; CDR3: CANCPGLAMSSYNEQFF
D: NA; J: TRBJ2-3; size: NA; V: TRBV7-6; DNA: TGTGCCAGCAGCTTTGACAGAGATACGCAGTATTTT; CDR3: CASSFDRDTQYF
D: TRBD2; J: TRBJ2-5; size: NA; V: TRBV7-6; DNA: TGTGCCAGCAGCTTAGGTTCCACTAGCGGGGTCCTCAAGACCCAGTACTTC; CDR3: CASSLGSTSGVLKTQYF
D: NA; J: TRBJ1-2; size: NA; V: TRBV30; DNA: TGTGCCTGGAGTTGGGGCGAGGTCGGTTACACCTTC; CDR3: CAWSWGEVGYTF
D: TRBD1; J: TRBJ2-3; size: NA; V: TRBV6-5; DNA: TGTGCCAGCCGGACAGGGACAGATACGCAGTATTTT; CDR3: CASRTGTDTQYF
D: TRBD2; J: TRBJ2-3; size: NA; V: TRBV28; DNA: TGTGCCAGCAGTTTTACGCTAGCGGGAGGCACAGATACGCAGTATTTT; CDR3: CASSFTLAGGTDTQYF
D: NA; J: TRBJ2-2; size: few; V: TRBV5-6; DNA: TGTGCCAGCAGCCCACGCCCCGGGGAGCTGTTTTTT; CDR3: CASSPRPGELFF
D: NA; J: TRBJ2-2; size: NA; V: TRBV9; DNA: TGTGCCAGCAGCGTAGGTCCAGACACCGGGGAGCTGTTTTTT; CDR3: CASSVGPDTGELFF
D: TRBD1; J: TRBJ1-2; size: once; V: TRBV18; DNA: TGTGCCAGCTCACCGGGACAGTCGGATTATGGCTACACCTTC; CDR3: CASSPGQSDYGYTF
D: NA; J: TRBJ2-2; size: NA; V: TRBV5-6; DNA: TGTGCCAGCAGCTTGGGTGGGACCGGGGAGCTGTTTTTT; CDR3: CASSLGGTGELFF
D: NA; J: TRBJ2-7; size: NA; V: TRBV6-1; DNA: TGTGCCAGCAGTCACGACGAGCGGGCGACCGACGAGCAGTACTTC; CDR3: CASSHDERATDEQYF
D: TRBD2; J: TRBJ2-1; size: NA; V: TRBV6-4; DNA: TGTGCCAGCAGTCGACTAGCGGGAGGGCAACATGAGCAGTTCTTC; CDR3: CASSRLAGGQHEQFF
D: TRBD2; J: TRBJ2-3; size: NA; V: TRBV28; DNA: TGTGCCGGCAGTGGATACCAACTAGCGGGAGGGGGAGATACGCAGTATTTT; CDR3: CAGSGYQLAGGGDTQYF
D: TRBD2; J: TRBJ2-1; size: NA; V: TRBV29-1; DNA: TGCAGCGTTGAAGACACCTCGAGGCGGGGGGCGACCTACAATGAGCAGTTCTTC; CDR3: CSVEDTSRRGATYNEQFF
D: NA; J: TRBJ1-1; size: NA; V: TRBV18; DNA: TGTGCCAGCTCATCGACAGGGAACACTGAAGCTTTCTTT; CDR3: CASSSTGNTEAFF
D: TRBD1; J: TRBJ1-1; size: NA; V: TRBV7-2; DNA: TGTGCCAGCAGCAAGCAGGGGGCCCTAAGGAACACTGAAGCTTTCTTT; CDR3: CASSKQGALRNTEAFF
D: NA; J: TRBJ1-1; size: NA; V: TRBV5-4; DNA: TGTGCCAGCAGCTTGGTAGGACGGGGGAACACTGAAGCTTTCTTT; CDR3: CASSLVGRGNTEAFF
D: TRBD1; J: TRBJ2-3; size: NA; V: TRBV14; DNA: TGTGCCAGCAGCCAAGGATTGGGGACAGGGTCAGATACGCAGTATTTT; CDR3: CASSQGLGTGSDTQYF
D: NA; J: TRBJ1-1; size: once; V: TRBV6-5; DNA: TGTGCCAGCAGTTATGACGGGAACACTGAAGCTTTCTTT; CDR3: CASSYDGNTEAFF
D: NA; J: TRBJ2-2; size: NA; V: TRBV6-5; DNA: TGTGCCAGCGCACTGGGTACCGGGGAGCTGTTTTTT; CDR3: CASALGTGELFF
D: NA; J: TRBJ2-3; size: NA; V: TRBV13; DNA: TGTGCCAGCAGCTTAGGGACACGGGCACAGTATTTT; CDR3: CASSLGTRAQYF
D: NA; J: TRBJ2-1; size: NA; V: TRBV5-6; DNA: TGTGCCAGCAGCCCCCTCCGGGGGCGGACCATTAATGAGCAGTTCTTC; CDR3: CASSPLRGRTINEQFF
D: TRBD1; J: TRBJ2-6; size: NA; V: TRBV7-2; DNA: TGTGCCAGCAGCCGAAGGACAGGTATTTTGGCCTCTGGGGCCAACGTCCTGACTTTC; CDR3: CASSRRTGILASGANVLTF
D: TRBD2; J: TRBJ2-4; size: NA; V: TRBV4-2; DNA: TGTGCCAGCAGCCAGCCAGTAGCGGGGCCAAACATTCAGTACTTC; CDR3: CASSQPVAGPNIQYF
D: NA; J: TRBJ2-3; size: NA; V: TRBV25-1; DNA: TGTGCCAGCAGCCGAGACAGTACCACAGATACGCAGTATTTT; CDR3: CASSRDSTTDTQYF
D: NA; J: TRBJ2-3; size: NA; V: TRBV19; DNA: TGTGCCAGTAGGAGGCAGGGCGCGGACACAGATACGCAGTATTTT; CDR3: CASRRQGADTDTQYF
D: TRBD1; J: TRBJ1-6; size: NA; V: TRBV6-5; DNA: TGTGCCAGCAGCTCGGGACAGACAAGCCGTTCACCCCTCCACTTT; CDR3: CASSSGQTSRSPLHF
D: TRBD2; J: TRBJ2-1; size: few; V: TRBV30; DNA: TGTGCCTGGATGCGCGGGAGGGAGGGCGGTGAGCAGTTCTTC; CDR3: CAWMRGREGGEQFF
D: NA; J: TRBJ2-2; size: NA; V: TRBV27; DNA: TGTGCCAGCAGTTTCCTAACCCTAAACACCGGGGAGCTGTTTTTT; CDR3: CASSFLTLNTGELFF
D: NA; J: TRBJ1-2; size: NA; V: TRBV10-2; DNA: TGCGCCAGCAGTGGGGAAGGGGGCTACACCTTC; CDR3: CASSGEGGYTF
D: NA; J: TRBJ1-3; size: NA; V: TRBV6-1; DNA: TGTGCCAGCAGTCCTCCAGGCCCCGGAAACACCATATATTTT; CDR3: CASSPPGPGNTIYF
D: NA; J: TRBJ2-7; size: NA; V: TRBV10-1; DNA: TGCGCCAGCAGTGTAACACCCGGTGGGGAGCAGTACTTC; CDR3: CASSVTPGGEQYF
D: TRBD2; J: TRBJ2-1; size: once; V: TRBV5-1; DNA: TGCGCCAGCAGCCCCCCGTCGGGGAGGGGCGGGGTTGAGCAGTTCTTC; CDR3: CASSPPSGRGGVEQFF
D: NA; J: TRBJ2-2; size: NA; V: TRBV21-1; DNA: TGTGCCAGCAGCAACTCGGGACTAGCGGGAGTGGGGGACACCGGGGAGCTGTTTTTT; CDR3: CASSNSGLAGVGDTGELFF
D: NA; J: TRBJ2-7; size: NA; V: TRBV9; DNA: TGTGCCAGCAGCGTAGTAGCCCCACAGGGTAGCTCCTACGAGCAGTACTTC; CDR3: CASSVVAPQGSSYEQYF
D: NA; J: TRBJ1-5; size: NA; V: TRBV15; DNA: TGTGCCACCAGCAGAACCAGACAGGATAGCAATCAGCCCCAGCATTTT; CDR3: CATSRTRQDSNQPQHF
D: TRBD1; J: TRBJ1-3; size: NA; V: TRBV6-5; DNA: TGTGCCAGCAGACGGACAGGGGCTGGAAACACCATATATTTT; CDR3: CASRRTGAGNTIYF
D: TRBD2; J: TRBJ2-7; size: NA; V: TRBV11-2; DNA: TGTGCCAGCAGCTTAGATTTAGGGACTAGCGGGAGTCGCGAGCAGTACTTC; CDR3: CASSLDLGTSGSREQYF